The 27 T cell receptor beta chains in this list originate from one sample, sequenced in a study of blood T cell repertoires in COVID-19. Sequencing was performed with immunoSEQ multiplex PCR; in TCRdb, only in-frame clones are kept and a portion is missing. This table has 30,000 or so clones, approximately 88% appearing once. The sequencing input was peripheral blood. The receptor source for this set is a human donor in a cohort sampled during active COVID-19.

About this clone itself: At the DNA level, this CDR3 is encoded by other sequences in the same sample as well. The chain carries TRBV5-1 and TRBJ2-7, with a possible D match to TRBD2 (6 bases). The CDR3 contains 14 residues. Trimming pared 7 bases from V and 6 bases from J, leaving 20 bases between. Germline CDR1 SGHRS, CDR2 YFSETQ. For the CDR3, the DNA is TGCGCCAGCTTTTGGGGGGACGGGGGTGGCGAGCAGTACTTC. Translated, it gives CASFWGDGGGEQYF. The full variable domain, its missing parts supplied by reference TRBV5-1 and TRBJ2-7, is KAGVTQTPRYLIKTRGQQVTLSCSPISGHRSVSWYQQTPGQGLQFLFEYFSETQRNKGNFPGRFSGRQFSNSRSEMNVSTLELGDSALYLCASFWGDGGGEQYFGPGTRLTVT.

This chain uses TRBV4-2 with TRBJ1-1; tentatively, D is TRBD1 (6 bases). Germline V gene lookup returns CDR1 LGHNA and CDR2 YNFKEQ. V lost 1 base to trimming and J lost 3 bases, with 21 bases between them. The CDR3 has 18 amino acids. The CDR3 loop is CASSQANRVGEGDTEAFF. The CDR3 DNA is TGTGCCAGCAGCCAAGCGAACAGGGTTGGGGAGGGGGACACTGAAGCTTTCTTT.

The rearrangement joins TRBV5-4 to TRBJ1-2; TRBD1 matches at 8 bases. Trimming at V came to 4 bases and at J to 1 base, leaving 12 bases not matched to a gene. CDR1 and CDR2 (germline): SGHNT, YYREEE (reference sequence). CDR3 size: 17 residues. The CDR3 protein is CASSPGQGAHFNYGYTF. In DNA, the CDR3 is TGTGCCAGCAGCCCTGGGCAGGGGGCCCATTTTAACTATGGCTACACCTTC.

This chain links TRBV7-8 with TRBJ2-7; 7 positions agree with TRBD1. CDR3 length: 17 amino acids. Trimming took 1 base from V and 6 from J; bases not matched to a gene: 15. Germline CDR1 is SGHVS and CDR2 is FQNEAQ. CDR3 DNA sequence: TGTGCCAGCAGCTTAGACAATTACGGCTTACAGGGGTCCGAGCAGTACTTC. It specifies CASSLDNYGLQGSEQYF. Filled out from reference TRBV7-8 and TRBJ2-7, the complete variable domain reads GAGVSQSPRYKVAKRGQDVALRCDPISGHVSLFWYQQALGQGPEFLTYFQNEAQLDKSGLPSDRFFAERPEGSVSTLKIQRTQQEDSAVYLCASSLDNYGLQGSEQYFGPGTRLTVT.

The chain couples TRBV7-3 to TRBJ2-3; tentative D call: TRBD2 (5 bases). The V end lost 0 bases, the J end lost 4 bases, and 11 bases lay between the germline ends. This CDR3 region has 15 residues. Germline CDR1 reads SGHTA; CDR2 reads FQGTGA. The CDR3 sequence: CASSLTGRVADTQYF. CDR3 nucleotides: TGTGCCAGCAGCTTAACAGGGCGGGTCGCAGATACGCAGTATTTT.

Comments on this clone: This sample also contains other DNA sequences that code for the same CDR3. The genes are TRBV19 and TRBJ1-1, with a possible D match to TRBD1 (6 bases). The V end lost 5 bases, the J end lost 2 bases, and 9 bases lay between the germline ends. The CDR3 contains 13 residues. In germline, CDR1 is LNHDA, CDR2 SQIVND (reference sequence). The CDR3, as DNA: TGTGCCAGTAGTCTGACAGGAAACACTGAAGCTTTCTTT. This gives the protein CASSLTGNTEAFF.

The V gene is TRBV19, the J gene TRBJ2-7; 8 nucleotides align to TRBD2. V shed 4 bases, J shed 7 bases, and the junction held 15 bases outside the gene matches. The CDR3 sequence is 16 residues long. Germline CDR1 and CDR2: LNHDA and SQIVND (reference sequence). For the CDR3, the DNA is TGTGCCAGTAGTACCACTCCCAGTTTAGCGGGGCTGGAGCAGTACTTC. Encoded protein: CASSTTPSLAGLEQYF.

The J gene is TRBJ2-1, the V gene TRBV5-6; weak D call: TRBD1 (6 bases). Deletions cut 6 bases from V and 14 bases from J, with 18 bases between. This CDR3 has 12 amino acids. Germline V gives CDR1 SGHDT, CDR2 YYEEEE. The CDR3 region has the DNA TGTGCCAGCACCCTTAGCCGGGACAACGAGTTCTTC. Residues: CASTLSRDNEFF.

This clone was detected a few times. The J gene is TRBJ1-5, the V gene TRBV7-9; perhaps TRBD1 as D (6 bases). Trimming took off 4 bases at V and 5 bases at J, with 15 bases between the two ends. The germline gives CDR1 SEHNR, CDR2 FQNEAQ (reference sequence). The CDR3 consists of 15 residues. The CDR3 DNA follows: TGTGCCAGCAGCTCTACAGGGCTTCGGGATCAGCCCCAGCATTTT. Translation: CASSSTGLRDQPQHF.

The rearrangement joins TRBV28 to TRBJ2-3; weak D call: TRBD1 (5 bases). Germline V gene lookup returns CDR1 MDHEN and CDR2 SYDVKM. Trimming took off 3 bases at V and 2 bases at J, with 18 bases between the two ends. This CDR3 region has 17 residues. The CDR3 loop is CASSFRRDRANTDTQYF. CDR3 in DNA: TGTGCCAGCAGTTTCCGTCGCGACAGAGCAAACACAGATACGCAGTATTTT.

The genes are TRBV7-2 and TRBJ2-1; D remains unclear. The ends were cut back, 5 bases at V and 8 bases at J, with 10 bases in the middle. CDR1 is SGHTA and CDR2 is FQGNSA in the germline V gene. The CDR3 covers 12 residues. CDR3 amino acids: CASSPPSYEQFF. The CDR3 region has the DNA TGTGCCAGCAGCCCTCCGTCGTATGAGCAGTTCTTC.

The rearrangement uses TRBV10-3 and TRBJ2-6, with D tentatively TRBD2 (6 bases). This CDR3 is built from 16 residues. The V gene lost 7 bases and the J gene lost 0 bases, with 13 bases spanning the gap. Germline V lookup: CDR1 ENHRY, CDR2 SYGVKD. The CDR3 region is CAIISGWNSGANVLTF. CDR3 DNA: TGTGCCATCATCAGCGGGTGGAACTCTGGGGCCAACGTCCTGACTTTC.

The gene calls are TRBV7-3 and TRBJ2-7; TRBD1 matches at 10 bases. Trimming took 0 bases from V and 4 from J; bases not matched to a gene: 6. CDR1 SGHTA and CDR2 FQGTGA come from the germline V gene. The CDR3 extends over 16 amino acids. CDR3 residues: CASSLTGQGKVYEQYF. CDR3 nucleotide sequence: TGTGCCAGCAGCTTAACGGGACAGGGGAAGGTTTACGAGCAGTACTTC.

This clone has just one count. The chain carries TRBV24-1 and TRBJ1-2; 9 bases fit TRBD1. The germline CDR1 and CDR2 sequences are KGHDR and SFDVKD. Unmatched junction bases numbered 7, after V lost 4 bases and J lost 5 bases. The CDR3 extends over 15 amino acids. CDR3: CATSETRQGGYGYTF. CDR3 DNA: TGTGCCACCAGTGAGACCCGACAGGGGGGTTATGGCTACACCTTC.

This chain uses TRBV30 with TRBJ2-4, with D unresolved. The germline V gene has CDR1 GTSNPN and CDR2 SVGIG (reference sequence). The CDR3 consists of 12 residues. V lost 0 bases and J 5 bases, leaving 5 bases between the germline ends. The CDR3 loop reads CAWSVSENIQYF. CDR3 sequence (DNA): TGTGCCTGGAGTGTTTCGGAAAACATTCAGTACTTC.

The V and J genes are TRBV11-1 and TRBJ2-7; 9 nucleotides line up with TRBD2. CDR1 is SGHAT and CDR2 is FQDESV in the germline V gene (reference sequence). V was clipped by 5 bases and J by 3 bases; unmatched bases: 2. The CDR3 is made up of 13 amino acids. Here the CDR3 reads CASSPTSGYEQYF. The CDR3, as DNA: TGTGCCAGCAGCCCGACTAGCGGCTACGAGCAGTACTTC.

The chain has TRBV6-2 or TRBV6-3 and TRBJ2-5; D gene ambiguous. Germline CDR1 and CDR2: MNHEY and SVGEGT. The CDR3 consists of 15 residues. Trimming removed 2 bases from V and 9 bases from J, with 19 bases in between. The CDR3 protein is CASSYARGEVAAQYF. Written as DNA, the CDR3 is TGTGCCAGCAGTTACGCTCGCGGCGAAGTGGCGGCCCAGTACTTC.

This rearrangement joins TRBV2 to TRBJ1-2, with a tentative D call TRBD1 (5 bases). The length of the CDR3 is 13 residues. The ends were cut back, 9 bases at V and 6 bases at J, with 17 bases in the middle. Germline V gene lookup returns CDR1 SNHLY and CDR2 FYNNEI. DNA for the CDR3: TGTGCCAGAGAGGAACCAGGGAGGAATGGCTACACCTTC. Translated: CAREEPGRNGYTF. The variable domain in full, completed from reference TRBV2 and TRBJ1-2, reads EPEVTQTPSHQVTQMGQEVILRCVPISNHLYFYWYRQILGQKVEFLVSFYNNEISEKSEIFDDQFSVERPDGSNFTLKIRSTKLEDSAMYFCAREEPGRNGYTFGSGTRLTVV.

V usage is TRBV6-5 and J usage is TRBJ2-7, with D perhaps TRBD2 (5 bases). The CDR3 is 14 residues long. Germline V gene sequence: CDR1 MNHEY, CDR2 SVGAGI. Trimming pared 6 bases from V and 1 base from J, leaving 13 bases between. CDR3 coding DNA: TGTGCCAGCAGGAGATTTACGGGATCCTACGAGCAGTACTTC. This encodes CASRRFTGSYEQYF.

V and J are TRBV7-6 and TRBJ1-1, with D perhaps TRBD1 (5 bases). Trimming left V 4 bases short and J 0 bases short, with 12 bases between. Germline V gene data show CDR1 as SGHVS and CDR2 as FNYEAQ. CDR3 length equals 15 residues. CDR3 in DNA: TGTGCCAGCAGCTCCCGCGGGGGGATGAACACTGAAGCTTTCTTT. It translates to CASSSRGGMNTEAFF.

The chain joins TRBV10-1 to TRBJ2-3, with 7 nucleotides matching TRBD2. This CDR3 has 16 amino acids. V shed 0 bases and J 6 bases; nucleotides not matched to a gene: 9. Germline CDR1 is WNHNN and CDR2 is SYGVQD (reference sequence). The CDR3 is CASSESTLNGGDTQYF. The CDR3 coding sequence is TGCGCCAGCAGTGAGTCGACCCTAAACGGGGGGGATACGCAGTATTTT.

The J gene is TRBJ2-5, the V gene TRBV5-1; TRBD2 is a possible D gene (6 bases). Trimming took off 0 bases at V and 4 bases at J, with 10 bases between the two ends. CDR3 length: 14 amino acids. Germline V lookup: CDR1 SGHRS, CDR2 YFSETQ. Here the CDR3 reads CASSLGAGTETQYF. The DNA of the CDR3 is TGCGCCAGCAGCTTGGGGGCGGGGACAGAGACCCAGTACTTC.

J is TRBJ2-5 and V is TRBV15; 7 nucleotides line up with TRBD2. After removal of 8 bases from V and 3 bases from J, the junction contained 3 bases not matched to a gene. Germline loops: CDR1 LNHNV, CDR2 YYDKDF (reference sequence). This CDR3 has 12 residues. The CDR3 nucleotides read TGTGCCACCCATGGGGGGGAAGAGACCCAGTACTTC. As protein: CATHGGEETQYF. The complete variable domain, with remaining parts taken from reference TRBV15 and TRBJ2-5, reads DAMVIQNPRYQVTQFGKPVTLSCSQTLNHNVMYWYQQKSSQAPKLLFHYYDKDFNNEADTPDNFQSRRPNTSFCFLDIRSPGLGDTAMYLCATHGGEETQYFGPGTRLLVL.

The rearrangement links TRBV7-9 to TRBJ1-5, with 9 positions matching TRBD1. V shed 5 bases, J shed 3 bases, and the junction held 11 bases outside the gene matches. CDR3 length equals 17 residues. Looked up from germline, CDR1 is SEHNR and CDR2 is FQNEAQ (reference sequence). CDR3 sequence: CASSQPSGTGNNQPQHF. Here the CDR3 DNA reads TGTGCCAGCAGCCAACCCAGCGGGACAGGGAACAATCAGCCCCAGCATTTT.

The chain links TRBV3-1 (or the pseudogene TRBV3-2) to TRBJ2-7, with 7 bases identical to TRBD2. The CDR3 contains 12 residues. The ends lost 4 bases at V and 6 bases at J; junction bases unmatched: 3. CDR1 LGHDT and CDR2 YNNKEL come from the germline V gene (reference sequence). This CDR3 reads CASSPPGGEQYF. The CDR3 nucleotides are TGTGCCAGCAGCCCTCCGGGGGGCGAGCAGTACTTC.

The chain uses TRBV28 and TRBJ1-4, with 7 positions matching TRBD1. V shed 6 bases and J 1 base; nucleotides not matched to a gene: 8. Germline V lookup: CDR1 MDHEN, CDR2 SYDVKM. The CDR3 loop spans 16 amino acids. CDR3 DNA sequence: TGTGCCAGCAGCCAACTTCAGGGGGTAACTAATGAAAAACTGTTTTTT. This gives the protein CASSQLQGVTNEKLFF.

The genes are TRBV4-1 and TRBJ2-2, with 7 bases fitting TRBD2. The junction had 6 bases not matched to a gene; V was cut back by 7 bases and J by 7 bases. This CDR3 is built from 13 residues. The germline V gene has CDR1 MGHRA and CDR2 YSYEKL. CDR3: CASTGGTGGELFF. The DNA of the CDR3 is TGCGCCAGCACCGGGGGGACCGGCGGGGAGCTGTTTTTT.